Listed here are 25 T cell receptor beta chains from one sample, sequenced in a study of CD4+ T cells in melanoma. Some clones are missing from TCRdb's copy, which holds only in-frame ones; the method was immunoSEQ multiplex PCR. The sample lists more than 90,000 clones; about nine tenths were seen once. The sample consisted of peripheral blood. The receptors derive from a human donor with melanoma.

The CDR3 reads CASRGGQRYYEQYF. The CDR3 nucleotides read TGTGCCAGCAGGGGAGGACAGAGATACTACGAGCAGTACTTC. The chain combines TRBV6-5 with TRBJ2-7; D may match TRBD1 or TRBD2 (6 bases each). Germline-derived CDR1 and CDR2 are MNHEY and SVGAGI. The CDR3 covers 14 residues. Between the trimmed V and J ends, which lost 6 bases and 3 bases, there was a span of 15 bases.

Here the CDR3 reads CASSLMSGDYTGELFF. As DNA, the CDR3 is TGCGCCAGCAGCTTAATGTCCGGGGACTACACCGGGGAGCTGTTTTTT. The rearrangement links TRBV5-1 to TRBJ2-2, with D possibly matching TRBD2 (6 bases). In germline, CDR1 is SGHRS, CDR2 YFSETQ. The V end was cut by 2 bases, the J end by 3 bases, with 14 bases between. The length of the CDR3 is 16 residues.

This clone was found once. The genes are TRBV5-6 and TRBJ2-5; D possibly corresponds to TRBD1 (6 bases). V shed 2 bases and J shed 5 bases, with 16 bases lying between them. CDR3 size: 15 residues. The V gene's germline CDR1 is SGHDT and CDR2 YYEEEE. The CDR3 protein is CASSFRQAARETQYF. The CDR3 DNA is TGTGCCAGCAGCTTCCGACAGGCAGCCCGGGAGACCCAGTACTTC.

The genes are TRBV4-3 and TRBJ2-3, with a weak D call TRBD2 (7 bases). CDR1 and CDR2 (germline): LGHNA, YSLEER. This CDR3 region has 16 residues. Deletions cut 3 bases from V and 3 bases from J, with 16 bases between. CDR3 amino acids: CASSQTAGQNTDTQYF. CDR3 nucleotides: TGCGCCAGCAGCCAGACAGCGGGACAAAATACAGATACGCAGTATTTT.

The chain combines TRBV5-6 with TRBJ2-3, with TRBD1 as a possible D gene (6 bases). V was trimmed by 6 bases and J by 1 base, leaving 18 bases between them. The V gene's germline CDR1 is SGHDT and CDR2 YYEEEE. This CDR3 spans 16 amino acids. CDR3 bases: TGTGCCAGCACCCCATGGGGGCACGTCGGCACAGATACGCAGTATTTT. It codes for CASTPWGHVGTDTQYF. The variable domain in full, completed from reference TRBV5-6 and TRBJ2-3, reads DAGVTQSPTHLIKTRGQQVTLRCSPKSGHDTVSWYQQALGQGPQFIFQYYEEEERQRGNFPDRFSGHQFPNYSSELNVNALLLGDSALYLCASTPWGHVGTDTQYFGPGTRLTVL.

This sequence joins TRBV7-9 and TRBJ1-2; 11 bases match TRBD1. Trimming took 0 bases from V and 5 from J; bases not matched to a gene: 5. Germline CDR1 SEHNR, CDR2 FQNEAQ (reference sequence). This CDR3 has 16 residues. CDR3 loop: CASSLAGTGGSYGYTF. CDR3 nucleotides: TGTGCCAGCAGCTTAGCCGGGACAGGGGGATCATATGGCTACACCTTC.

The CDR3 DNA is TGTGCCAGCAGCTTGGGGACAGGGGTTGGGGATACGCAGTATTTT. Amino acid sequence: CASSLGTGVGDTQYF. The V call is TRBV7-9, the J call TRBJ2-3, with 10 bases aligning to TRBD1. The CDR3 runs to 15 residues. The germline CDR1 and CDR2 sequences are SEHNR and FQNEAQ (reference sequence). The ends lost 3 bases at V and 6 bases at J; junction bases unmatched: 6.

Here the CDR3 DNA reads TGCGCCAGCAGCTCCTACCCGGGACAGGGTGGCAGCACAGATACGCAGTATTTT. Encoded protein: CASSSYPGQGGSTDTQYF. V gene TRBV5-1 combines with J gene TRBJ2-3; 9 nucleotides agree with TRBD1. Germline V gives CDR1 SGHRS, CDR2 YFSETQ. This CDR3 is 18 amino acids long. V lost 3 bases to trimming and J lost 0 bases; unmatched junction nucleotides: 11.

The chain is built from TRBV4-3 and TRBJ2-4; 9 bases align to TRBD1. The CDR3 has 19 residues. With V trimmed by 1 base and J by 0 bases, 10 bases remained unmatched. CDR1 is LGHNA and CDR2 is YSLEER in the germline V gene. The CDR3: CASSQGVPGQGLAKNIQYF. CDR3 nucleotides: TGCGCCAGCAGCCAAGGGGTTCCGGGACAGGGACTAGCCAAAAACATTCAGTACTTC.

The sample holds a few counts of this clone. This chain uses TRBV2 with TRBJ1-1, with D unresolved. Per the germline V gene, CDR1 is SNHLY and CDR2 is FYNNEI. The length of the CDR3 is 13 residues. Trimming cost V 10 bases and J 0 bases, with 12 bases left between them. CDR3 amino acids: CATQVYVNTEAFF. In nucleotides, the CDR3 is TGTGCCACTCAGGTGTACGTGAACACTGAAGCTTTCTTT.

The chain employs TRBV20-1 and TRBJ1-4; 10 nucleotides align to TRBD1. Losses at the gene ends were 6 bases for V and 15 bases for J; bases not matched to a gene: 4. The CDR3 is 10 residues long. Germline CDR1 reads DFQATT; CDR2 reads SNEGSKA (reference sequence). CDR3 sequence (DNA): TGCAGTGCGCGGGACAGGGGATTGTTTTTT. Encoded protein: CSARDRGLFF.

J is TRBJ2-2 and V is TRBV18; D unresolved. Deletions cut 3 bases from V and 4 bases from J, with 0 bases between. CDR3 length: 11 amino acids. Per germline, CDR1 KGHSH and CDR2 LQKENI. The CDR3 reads CASSPTGELFF. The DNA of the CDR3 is TGTGCCAGCTCACCCACCGGGGAGCTGTTTTTT. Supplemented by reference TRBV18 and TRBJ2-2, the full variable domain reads NAGVMQNPRHLVRRRGQEARLRCSPMKGHSHVYWYRQLPEEGLKFMVYLQKENIIDESGMPKERFSAEFPKEGPSILRIQQVVRGDSAAYFCASSPTGELFFGEGSRLTVL.

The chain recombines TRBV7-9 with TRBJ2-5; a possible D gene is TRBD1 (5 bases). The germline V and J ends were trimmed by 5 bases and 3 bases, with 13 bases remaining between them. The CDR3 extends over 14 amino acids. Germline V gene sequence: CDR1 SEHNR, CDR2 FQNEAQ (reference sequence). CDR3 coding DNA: TGTGCCAGCAGCCCATGGGGCGGAGAAGAGACCCAGTACTTC. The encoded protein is CASSPWGGEETQYF. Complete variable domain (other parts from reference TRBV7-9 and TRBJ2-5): DTGVSQNPRHKITKRGQNVTFRCDPISEHNRLYWYRQTLGQGPEFLTYFQNEAQLEKSRLLSDRFSAERPKGSFSTLEIQRTEQGDSAMYLCASSPWGGEETQYFGPGTRLLVL.

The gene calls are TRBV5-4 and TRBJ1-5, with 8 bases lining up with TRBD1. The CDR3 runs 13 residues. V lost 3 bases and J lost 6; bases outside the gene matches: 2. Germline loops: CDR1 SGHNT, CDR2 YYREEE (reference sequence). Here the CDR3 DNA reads TGTGCCAGCAGCTCAGGGGGCGCTCAGCCCCAGCATTTT. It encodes CASSSGGAQPQHF.

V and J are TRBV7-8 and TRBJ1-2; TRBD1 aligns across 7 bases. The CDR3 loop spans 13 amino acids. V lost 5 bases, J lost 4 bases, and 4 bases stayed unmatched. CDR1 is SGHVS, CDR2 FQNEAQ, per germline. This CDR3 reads CASSLGQIYGYTF. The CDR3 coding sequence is TGTGCCAGCAGCCTGGGACAGATCTATGGCTACACCTTC.

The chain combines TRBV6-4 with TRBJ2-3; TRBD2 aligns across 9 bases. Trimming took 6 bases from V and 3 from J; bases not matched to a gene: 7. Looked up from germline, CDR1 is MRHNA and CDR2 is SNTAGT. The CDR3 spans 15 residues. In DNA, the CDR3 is TGTGCCAGCAGAAATCTAGCGGGGAGAACAGATACGCAGTATTTT. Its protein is CASRNLAGRTDTQYF.

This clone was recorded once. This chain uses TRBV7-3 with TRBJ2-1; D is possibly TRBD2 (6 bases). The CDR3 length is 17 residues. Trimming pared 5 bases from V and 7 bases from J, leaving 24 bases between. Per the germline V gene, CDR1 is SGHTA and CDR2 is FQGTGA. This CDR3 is CASSLNPTILAGNEQFF. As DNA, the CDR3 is TGTGCCAGCAGCCTCAATCCCACTATACTAGCAGGGAATGAGCAGTTCTTC.

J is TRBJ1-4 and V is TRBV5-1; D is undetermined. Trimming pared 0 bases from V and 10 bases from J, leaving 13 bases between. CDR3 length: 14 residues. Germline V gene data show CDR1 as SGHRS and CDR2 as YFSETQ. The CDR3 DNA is TGCGCCAGCAGCTTGGTTTCCCTTGAGGGAAAACTGTTTTTT. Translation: CASSLVSLEGKLFF.

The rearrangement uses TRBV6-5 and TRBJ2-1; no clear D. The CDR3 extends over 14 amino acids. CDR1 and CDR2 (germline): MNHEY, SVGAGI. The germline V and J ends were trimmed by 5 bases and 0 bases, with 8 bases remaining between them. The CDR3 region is CASSVSSSYNEQFF. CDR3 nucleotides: TGTGCCAGCAGTGTCTCCAGCTCCTACAATGAGCAGTTCTTC.

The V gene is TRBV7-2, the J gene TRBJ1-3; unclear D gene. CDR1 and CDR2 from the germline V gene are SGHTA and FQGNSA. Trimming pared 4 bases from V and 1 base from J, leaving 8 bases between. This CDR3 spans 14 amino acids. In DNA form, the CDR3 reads TGTGCCAGCAGCTCGGGTGATTCTGGAAACACCATATATTTT. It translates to CASSSGDSGNTIYF.

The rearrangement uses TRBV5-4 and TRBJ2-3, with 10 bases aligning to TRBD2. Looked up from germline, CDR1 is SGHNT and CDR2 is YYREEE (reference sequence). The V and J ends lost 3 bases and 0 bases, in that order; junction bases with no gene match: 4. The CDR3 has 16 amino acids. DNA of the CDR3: TGTGCCAGCAGCTCGGGACTAGCGCCTAGCACAGATACGCAGTATTTT. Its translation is CASSSGLAPSTDTQYF.

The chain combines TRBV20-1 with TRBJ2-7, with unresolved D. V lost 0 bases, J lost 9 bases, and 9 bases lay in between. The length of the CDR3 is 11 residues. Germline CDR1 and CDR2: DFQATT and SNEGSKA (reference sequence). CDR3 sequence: CSARDRVWQYF. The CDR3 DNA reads TGCAGTGCTAGAGATAGGGTCTGGCAGTACTTC.

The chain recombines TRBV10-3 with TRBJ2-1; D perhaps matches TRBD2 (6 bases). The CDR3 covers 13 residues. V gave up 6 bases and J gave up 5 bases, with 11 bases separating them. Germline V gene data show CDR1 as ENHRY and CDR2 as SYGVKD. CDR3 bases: TGTGCCATCAGCGCCGGGAGCCACAATGAGCAGTTCTTC. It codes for CAISAGSHNEQFF.

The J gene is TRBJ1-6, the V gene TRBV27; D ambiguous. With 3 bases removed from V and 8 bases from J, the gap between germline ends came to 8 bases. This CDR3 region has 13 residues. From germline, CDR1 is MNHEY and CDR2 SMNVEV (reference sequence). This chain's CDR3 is CASSLRVDSPLHF. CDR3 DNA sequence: TGTGCCAGCAGTTTGCGGGTGGATTCACCCCTCCACTTT.

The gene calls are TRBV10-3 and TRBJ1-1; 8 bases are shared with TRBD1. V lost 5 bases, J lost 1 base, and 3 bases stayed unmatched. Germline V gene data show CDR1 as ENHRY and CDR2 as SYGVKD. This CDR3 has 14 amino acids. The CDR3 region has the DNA TGTGCCATCAGTTCAGGGGGCCGGAACACTGAAGCTTTCTTT. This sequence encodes CAISSGGRNTEAFF.